The 29 T cell receptor beta chains in this list originate from one sample, sequenced in a study of cytomegalovirus exposure and HLA in healthy donors. Primers: 60 Vbeta forward and 13 Jbeta reverse. Generated by immunoSEQ multiplex PCR, the TCRdb table keeps only in-frame clones and is missing some. Among 200,000 or so clones, 70% to 85% were seen once, and the ten largest hold about 0.23%. Sample: PBMCs. All receptors come from a girl aged 2-10 years in good health and CMV-seronegative.

CDR3 amino acids: CATMGTGIGGGYTF. In DNA form, the CDR3 reads TGTGCCACCATGGGGACAGGGATAGGGGGTGGCTACACCTTC. The chain links TRBV15 to TRBJ1-2; 9 bases are a match to TRBD1. The CDR3 loop spans 14 amino acids. After removal of 7 bases from V and 7 bases from J, the junction contained 10 bases not matched to a gene. The germline gives CDR1 LNHNV, CDR2 YYDKDF (reference sequence).

The CDR3 DNA follows: TGTGCCAGCAGACTCTCCGGGACAGGGGAGAATGAGCAGTTCTTC. This encodes CASRLSGTGENEQFF. V and J are TRBV5-6 and TRBJ2-1; 10 bases match TRBD1. V lost 5 bases and J lost 7; bases outside the gene matches: 9. The CDR3 length is 15 residues. Germline V gives CDR1 SGHDT, CDR2 YYEEEE.

J is TRBJ1-1 and V is TRBV25-1, with D hard to call. The CDR3 extends over 13 amino acids. Trimming took off 3 bases at V and 0 bases at J, with 5 bases between the two ends. From germline, CDR1 is MGHDK and CDR2 SYGVNS. CDR3: CASSDGVNTEAFF. Written as DNA, the CDR3 is TGTGCCAGCAGTGATGGAGTGAACACTGAAGCTTTCTTT.

This chain links TRBV6-6 with TRBJ2-5; TRBD1 aligns across 8 bases. The CDR3 is 15 residues long. Trimming took 0 bases from V and 6 from J; bases not matched to a gene: 6. Germline V lookup: CDR1 MNHNY, CDR2 SVGAGI (reference sequence). The CDR3 coding sequence is TGTGCCAGCAGTTACTCGGGAAACAGGGGGAAGACCCAGTACTTC. It yields the protein CASSYSGNRGKTQYF.

The chain recombines TRBV5-6 with TRBJ1-4; a weak D match, TRBD1 (5 bases). The CDR3 is made up of 17 amino acids. The V end was cut by 3 bases, the J end by 4 bases, with 19 bases between. CDR1 is SGHDT, CDR2 YYEEEE, per germline. CDR3: CASSSSGLRAYNEKLFF. CDR3 sequence (DNA): TGTGCCAGCAGCTCTTCGGGACTCAGGGCCTATAATGAAAAACTGTTTTTT.

V gene TRBV11-2 combines with J gene TRBJ1-3; possibly TRBD1 for D (5 bases). V dropped 5 bases and J dropped 0 bases, with 14 bases sitting between them. Germline V CDR1 and CDR2: SGHAT, FQNNGV. This CDR3 comprises 16 residues. The CDR3 loop reads CASSVTTGLSGNTIYF. CDR3 DNA sequence: TGTGCCAGCAGCGTTACGACGGGACTCTCTGGAAACACCATATATTTT.

The genes are TRBV6-5 and TRBJ1-2, with 7 bases identical to TRBD1. This CDR3 region has 16 residues. J gave up 5 bases and V 1 base, and 10 bases lay outside the gene matches. Germline CDR1 and CDR2: MNHEY and SVGAGI. The CDR3 region is CASSYFRAGGIYGYTF. The CDR3, as DNA: TGTGCCAGCAGTTACTTTCGGGCAGGGGGGATTTATGGCTACACCTTC.

The chain uses TRBV9 and TRBJ1-2; 7 positions agree with TRBD1. The CDR3 sequence is 16 residues long. Trimming cost V 4 bases and J 3 bases; bases outside gene matches: 12. In germline, CDR1 is SGDLS, CDR2 YYNGEE. The CDR3 DNA sequence: TGTGCCAGCAGCTTCCGGGACAGCATTCCCTACTATGGCTACACCTTC. Residues: CASSFRDSIPYYGYTF.

The chain has TRBV14 and TRBJ2-2; D unclear. Germline V gene data show CDR1 as SGHDN and CDR2 as FVKESK. CDR3 length: 14 amino acids. Trimming took 3 bases from V and 5 from J, leaving 10 bases between them. The chain's CDR3 is CASSQGLSTGELFF. The CDR3 DNA sequence: TGTGCCAGCAGCCAGGGCCTCTCTACCGGGGAGCTGTTTTTT.

J is TRBJ1-1 and V is TRBV7-9; no reliable D call. V was shortened by 3 bases and J by 5 bases, with 13 bases between the two germline ends. The germline V gene encodes CDR1 SEHNR and CDR2 FQNEAQ (reference sequence). The CDR3 is 14 residues long. The CDR3 DNA sequence: TGTGCCAGCAGCTTTCCACCAACGGGGACTGAAGCTTTCTTT. This sequence encodes CASSFPPTGTEAFF.

Here the CDR3 DNA reads TGCGCCAGCAGCAATAGGGGGGGCCTCTACGAGCAGTACTTC. It yields the protein CASSNRGGLYEQYF. This chain uses TRBV5-1 with TRBJ2-7; D perhaps matches TRBD2 (7 bases). V dropped 4 bases and J dropped 3 bases, with 14 bases sitting between them. CDR3 size: 14 residues. Germline-derived CDR1 and CDR2 are SGHRS and YFSETQ.

The genes are TRBV11-2 and TRBJ2-7; 12 bases are a match to TRBD2. The CDR3 length is 17 residues. Germline assignment: CDR1 SGHAT and CDR2 FQNNGV. Trimming at V came to 1 base and at J to 0 bases, leaving 4 bases not matched to a gene. The CDR3 DNA reads as TGTGCCAGCAGCTTAGCTAGCGGGGGGGCCATCTCCTACGAGCAGTACTTC. This codes for CASSLASGGAISYEQYF.

This chain uses TRBV6-5 with TRBJ1-5; 7 nucleotides align to TRBD1. This CDR3 has 13 amino acids. The ends lost 6 bases at V and 4 bases at J; junction bases unmatched: 3. CDR1 MNHEY and CDR2 SVGAGI come from the germline V gene. The CDR3: CASRDRLNQPQHF. The CDR3 nucleotides are TGTGCCAGCAGGGACAGGTTGAATCAGCCCCAGCATTTT.

This chain links TRBV11-2 with TRBJ2-1; 8 bases are a match to TRBD1. The V gene end was trimmed by 1 base and the J gene end by 9 bases; junction bases not matched to a gene: 5. This CDR3 is 14 amino acids long. CDR1 is SGHAT, CDR2 FQNNGV, per germline. The CDR3 DNA follows: TGTGCCAGCAGCTTAGGACAGGGGTACTTTGAGCAGTTCTTC. As protein: CASSLGQGYFEQFF.

The chain recombines TRBV4-2 with TRBJ1-6, with D perhaps matching TRBD1 (5 bases). V was cut by 1 base and J by 10 bases, with 20 bases left in between. The CDR3 spans 17 residues. The germline CDR1 and CDR2 sequences are LGHNA and YNFKEQ. In DNA, the CDR3 is TGTGCCAGCAGCCAAGGACTTTGGGACTCCGGAGGGTCACCCCTCCACTTT. Translating gives CASSQGLWDSGGSPLHF.

CDR3 protein: CAISADITNYGYTF. CDR3 DNA: TGTGCCATCAGTGCAGACATTACTAACTATGGCTACACCTTC. V is TRBV10-3 and J is TRBJ1-2; D unclear. Germline CDR1 is ENHRY and CDR2 is SYGVKD. The CDR3 extends over 14 amino acids. V shed 4 bases and J shed 0 bases, with 9 bases lying between them.

The CDR3 here is CASSLGGGAITGELFF. CDR3 in DNA: TGCGCCAGCAGCTTGGGTGGGGGCGCGATCACCGGGGAGCTGTTTTTT. The V call is TRBV5-1, the J call TRBJ2-2, with a possible D match to TRBD1 (6 bases). V was trimmed by 0 bases and J by 4 bases, leaving 13 bases between them. Per germline, CDR1 SGHRS and CDR2 YFSETQ. There are 16 residues in the CDR3.

The chain employs TRBV6-5 and TRBJ2-7; 10 nucleotides align to TRBD2. The CDR3 has 16 residues. The V and J ends lost 4 bases and 5 bases, in that order; junction bases with no gene match: 11. The germline V gene encodes CDR1 MNHEY and CDR2 SVGAGI. CDR3 sequence (DNA): TGTGCCAGCAGTTCAATTCTAGCGGGAGTTGTTAACGAGCAGTACTTC. Its protein is CASSSILAGVVNEQYF.

The chain joins TRBV30 to TRBJ2-7; D possibly corresponds to TRBD1 (5 bases). Germline V CDR1 and CDR2: GTSNPN, SVGIG (reference sequence). V was pared by 4 bases and J by 3 bases, with 13 bases between. The length of the CDR3 is 13 residues. The chain's CDR3 is CAWNSGLGYEQYF. CDR3 nucleotide sequence: TGTGCCTGGAATTCAGGGCTGGGCTACGAGCAGTACTTC.

As for this clone: This sample also contains other DNA sequences that code for the same CDR3. This sequence joins TRBV29-1 and TRBJ2-5; D is undetermined. Deletions cut 3 bases from V and 4 bases from J, with 3 bases between. The CDR3 contains 10 residues. Germline V gene data show CDR1 as SQVTM and CDR2 as ANQGSEA. The CDR3 DNA sequence: TGCAGCGTTGAGCGAGAGACCCAGTACTTC. Its translation: CSVERETQYF.

Worth noting for this clone: Other DNA sequences in the sample encode the same CDR3. The rearrangement uses TRBV15 and TRBJ1-4; D might be TRBD1 (5 bases). The germline V and J ends were trimmed by 3 bases and 10 bases, with 18 bases remaining between them. There are 15 residues in the CDR3. The germline gives CDR1 LNHNV, CDR2 YYDKDF (reference sequence). The CDR3 spells CATSSETAGGGKLFF. The CDR3 bases are TGTGCCACCAGCAGTGAGACAGCCGGGGGGGGAAAACTGTTTTTT.

In its sample, this clone was seen a few times. This chain uses TRBV5-6 with TRBJ2-6, with TRBD2 as a possible D gene (5 bases). The CDR3 length is 14 residues. Germline V gene lookup returns CDR1 SGHDT and CDR2 YYEEEE. Trimming shortened V by 4 bases and J by 0 bases, and 5 bases separated the two germline ends. Here the CDR3 reads CASSGSSGANVLTF. For the CDR3, the DNA is TGTGCCAGCAGCGGGAGCTCTGGGGCCAACGTCCTGACTTTC.

The chain couples TRBV29-1 to TRBJ2-3; 7 bases line up with TRBD2. Germline CDR1 SQVTM, CDR2 ANQGSEA. The CDR3 runs 13 residues. V shed 8 bases and J 6 bases; nucleotides not matched to a gene: 11. CDR3: CSFSGVGGDTQYF. Here the CDR3 DNA reads TGCAGCTTTAGTGGTGTGGGAGGGGATACGCAGTATTTT.

The chain couples TRBV27 to TRBJ2-2, with D possibly TRBD2 on 5 matching bases. Germline lookup yields CDR1 MNHEY and CDR2 SMNVEV (reference sequence). CDR3 length: 14 amino acids. Trimming took 3 bases from V and 6 from J, leaving 11 bases between them. The CDR3 nucleotides read TGTGCCAGCAGTTTCCTCGGGCGGGCCGGGGAGCTGTTTTTT. Its translation: CASSFLGRAGELFF.

The J gene is TRBJ2-3, the V gene TRBV2; 8 nucleotides align to TRBD1. The CDR3 loop spans 15 amino acids. J lost 2 bases, V lost 7 bases, and 8 bases had no gene match. Germline-derived CDR1 and CDR2 are SNHLY and FYNNEI. The CDR3 coding sequence is TGTGCCAGCACGGTCAGGGACAGGTCCACAGATACGCAGTATTTT. Translation gives CASTVRDRSTDTQYF.

The chain links TRBV6-8 to TRBJ2-7; 8 bases agree with TRBD2. Per germline, CDR1 MNHGY and CDR2 SAAAGT. V was pared by 5 bases and J by 5 bases, with 11 bases of the junction left unmatched. CDR3 length equals 15 residues. The CDR3 DNA sequence: TGTGCCAGCAGTCACCATTCGGGGGGGGCCCACGAGCAGTACTTC. Its protein product is CASSHHSGGAHEQYF.

The chain is built from TRBV19 and TRBJ1-4; D unclear. CDR1 and CDR2 from the germline V gene are LNHDA and SQIVND (reference sequence). The CDR3 loop spans 14 amino acids. V lost 3 bases and J 8 bases, leaving 13 bases between the germline ends. CDR3 nucleotides: TGTGCCAGTAGTATGAGACTGGTTTCGGAAAAACTGTTTTTT. Protein sequence: CASSMRLVSEKLFF.

This rearrangement joins TRBV5-1 to TRBJ2-5; D may be TRBD2 (6 bases). The end of the DNA is better explained by TRBJ2-7, so the J call may be wrong. The CDR3 extends over 12 amino acids. The germline gives CDR1 SGHRS, CDR2 YFSETQ. CDR3 amino acids: CASSPGLHEQYF. Here the CDR3 DNA reads TGCGCCAGCAGCCCGGGACTCCACGAGCAGTACTTC.

V is TRBV4-1 and J is TRBJ1-1; TRBD1 might be the D (6 bases). The CDR3 extends over 16 amino acids. V lost 4 bases to trimming and J lost 3 bases, with 18 bases between them. Per the germline V gene, CDR1 is MGHRA and CDR2 is YSYEKL. The CDR3 region is CASSRPGGPSHTEAFF. For the CDR3, the DNA is TGCGCCAGCAGCCGACCGGGGGGCCCTTCTCACACTGAAGCTTTCTTT.